This TCR beta chain is drawn from a study of blood T cell repertoires in COVID-19. With 3 bases removed from V and 9 bases from J, the gap between germline ends came to 12 bases. Germline CDR1 is LGHNA and CDR2 is YSLEER. This CDR3 comprises 13 residues. The repertoire was sequenced with immunoSEQ multiplex PCR; TCRdb's copy has only in-frame clones and lacks some. Here the sample spans around 130,000 clones, 85% to 90% being singletons. The genes are TRBV4-3 and TRBJ2-1; D not certain. The origin of this receptor is a human donor in a cohort sampled during active COVID-19. The sequenced sample was peripheral blood. CDR3 region: CASSQILEGEQFF. CDR3 DNA: TGCGCCAGCAGCCAGATCCTAGAAGGTGAGCAGTTCTTC.